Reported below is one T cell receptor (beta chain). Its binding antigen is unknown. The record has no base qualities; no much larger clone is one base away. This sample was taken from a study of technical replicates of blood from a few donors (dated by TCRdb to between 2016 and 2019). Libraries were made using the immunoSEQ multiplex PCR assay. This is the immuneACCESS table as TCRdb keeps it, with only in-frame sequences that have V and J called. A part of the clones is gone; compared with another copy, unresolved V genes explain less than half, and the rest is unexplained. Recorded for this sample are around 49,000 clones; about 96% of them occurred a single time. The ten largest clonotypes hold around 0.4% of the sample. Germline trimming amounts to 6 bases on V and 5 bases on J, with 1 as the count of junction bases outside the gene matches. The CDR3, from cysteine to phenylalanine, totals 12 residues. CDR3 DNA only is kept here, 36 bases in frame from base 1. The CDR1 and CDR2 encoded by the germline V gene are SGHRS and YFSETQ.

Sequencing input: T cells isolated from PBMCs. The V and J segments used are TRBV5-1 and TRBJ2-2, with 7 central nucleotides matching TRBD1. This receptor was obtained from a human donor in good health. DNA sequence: TGCGCCAGCAAACAGGGGACCGGGGAGCTGTTTTTT. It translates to CASKQGTGELFF.